The TCR beta chain described here comes from a study of T cell repertoires in cytomegalovirus infection. Across the study: Shared public TCR beta signatures pointed to both CMV infection and a matching HLA type.

The CDR3 has 15 amino acids. Trimming stripped 4 bases from V and 7 bases from J, with 18 bases between. Germline CDR1 and CDR2: SGHNT and YYREEE (reference sequence). TCRdb analysed the reads with MiXCR anew, one entry per CDR3 protein. The sample shows roughly 150,000 distinct CDR3 sequences, 23% of them seen only once. J is TRBJ2-1 and V is TRBV5-4; possibly TRBD1 or TRBD2 for D (7 bases each). This sequence was found in a human donor in good health (CMV status not recorded). Some clones in this sample may be carry-over from other donors' samples. Sequencing was done on a sample of PBMCs. DNA of the CDR3: TGTGCCAGCAGCCGACAGGGTACCGGGAGGAATGAGCAGTTCTTC. This translates into CASSRQGTGRNEQFF.